This T cell receptor (beta chain) was recovered during a study of cytomegalovirus exposure and HLA in healthy donors. Study-wide findings and caveats: Another analysis was done later, and it associated fewer than 20,000 TCR beta sequences with HLA alleles at 0.05 false discovery rate. Reports indicated that the classifier achieved high specificity and sensitivity in diagnosing cytomegalovirus status. Immune exposure information comprised only CMV serostatus. A previous analysis found most TCR beta V segments productive roughly 90% or roughly 30% of the time.

PCR involved 60 Vbeta and 13 Jbeta primers. The data were produced by immunoSEQ multiplex PCR, yet TCRdb's version contains in-frame clones alone and is incomplete. The data contain roughly 140,000 clones, about 85% of them singletons. CDR1 and CDR2 (germline): MNHEY, SMNVEV (reference sequence). This CDR3 is built from 12 residues. This clone was observed once. Its antigen is undetermined. The sequencing sample was made of PBMCs. The clonotype was recovered from a woman between 18 and 29 years old in good health and CMV-seronegative. The chain recombines TRBV27 with TRBJ1-2; 7 positions agree with TRBD1. DNA for the CDR3: TGTGCACCGGGACAGACCTCCTATGGCTACACCTTC. Protein sequence: CAPGQTSYGYTF.